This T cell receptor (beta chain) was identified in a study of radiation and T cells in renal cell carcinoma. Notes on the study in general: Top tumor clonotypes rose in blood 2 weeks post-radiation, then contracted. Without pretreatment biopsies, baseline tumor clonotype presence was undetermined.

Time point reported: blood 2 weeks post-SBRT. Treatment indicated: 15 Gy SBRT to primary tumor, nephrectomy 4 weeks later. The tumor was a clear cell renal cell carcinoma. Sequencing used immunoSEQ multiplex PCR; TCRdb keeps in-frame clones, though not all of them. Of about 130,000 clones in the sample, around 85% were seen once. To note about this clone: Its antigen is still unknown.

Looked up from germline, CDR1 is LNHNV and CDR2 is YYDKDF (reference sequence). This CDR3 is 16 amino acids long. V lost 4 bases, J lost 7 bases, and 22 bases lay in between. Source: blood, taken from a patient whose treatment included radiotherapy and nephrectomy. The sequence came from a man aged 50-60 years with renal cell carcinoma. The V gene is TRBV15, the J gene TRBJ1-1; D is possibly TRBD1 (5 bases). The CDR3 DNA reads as TGTGCCACCAGCACAGCTTTCGTTGGGGCGAGGGGTGAAGCTTTCTTT. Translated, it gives CATSTAFVGARGEAFF.